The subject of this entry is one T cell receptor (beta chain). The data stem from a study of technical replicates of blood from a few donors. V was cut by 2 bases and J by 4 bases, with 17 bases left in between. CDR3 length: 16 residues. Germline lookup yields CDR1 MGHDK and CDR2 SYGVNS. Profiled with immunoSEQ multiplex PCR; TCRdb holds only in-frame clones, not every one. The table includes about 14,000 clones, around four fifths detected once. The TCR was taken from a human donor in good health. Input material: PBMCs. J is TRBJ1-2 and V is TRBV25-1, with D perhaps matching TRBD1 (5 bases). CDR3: CASSEPGGGLSYGYTF. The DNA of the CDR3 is TGTGCCAGCAGTGAACCCGGGGGGGGGTTATCCTATGGCTACACCTTC.